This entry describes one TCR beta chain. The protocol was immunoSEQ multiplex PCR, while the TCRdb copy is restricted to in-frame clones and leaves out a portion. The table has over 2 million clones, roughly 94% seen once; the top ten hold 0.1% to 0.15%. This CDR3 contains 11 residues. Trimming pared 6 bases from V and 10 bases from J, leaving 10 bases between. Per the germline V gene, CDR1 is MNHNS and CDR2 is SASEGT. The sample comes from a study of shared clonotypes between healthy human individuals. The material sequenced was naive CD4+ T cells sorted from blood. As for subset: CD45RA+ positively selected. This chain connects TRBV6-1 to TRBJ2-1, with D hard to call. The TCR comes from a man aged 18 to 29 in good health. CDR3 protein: CASSQIREQFF. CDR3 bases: TGTGCCAGCAGCCAAATCAGAGAGCAGTTCTTC.